This T cell receptor (beta chain) originates from a study of blood T cell repertoires in COVID-19. Study context: Symptom resolution, clearance, or two negative PCRs marked donors in Cohort 3 as recovered. In each case, the material was cDNA or gDNA derived from T cells, B-cell-depleted T cells, or PBMCs.

The cohort comprised adults aged roughly 18 to 100 years residing in approximately 25 US areas. Participant-given clinical history determined each cohort assignment. J lost 2 bases, V lost 4 bases, and 7 bases had no gene match. Germline V CDR1 and CDR2: ENHRY, SYGVKD. There are 16 residues in the CDR3. Data came from immunoSEQ multiplex PCR; TCRdb stores just in-frame clones and leaves some out. The table shows 200,000 to 250,000 clones, with around 85% occurring only once. The chain links TRBV10-3 to TRBJ2-3; TRBD2 agrees at 9 bases. This receptor was identified in a woman aged 45 to 65 in a cohort exposed to, infected with or recovered from COVID-19 (not recorded which). The sequencing sample was made of PBMCs or T cells enriched from blood (not recorded which). DNA of the CDR3: TGTGCCATCAGTGGGGCGGGGGGGCAAGTCACAGATACGCAGTATTTT. Protein sequence: CAISGAGGQVTDTQYF.